One T cell receptor (beta chain) is described in this entry. The antigen remains undetermined. The sample belongs to a study of T cell repertoires in cytomegalovirus infection. On the study more broadly: Evidence of both CMV infection and a matching HLA type came from public TCR beta signatures.

Between the trimmed V and J ends, which lost 6 bases and 4 bases, there was a span of 12 bases. This CDR3 spans 13 amino acids. Germline CDR1 MNHNS, CDR2 SASEGT. From the reads, TCRdb called clonotypes with MiXCR, one entry per CDR3 protein. This table has a few hundred thousand distinct CDR3 sequences, under 45% appearing once. V is TRBV6-1 and J is TRBJ1-2, with D unresolved. Sequences were derived from cultured PBMCs, sampled from culture after CMV antigen stimulation. This TCR derives from a human donor in good health (CMV status not recorded). Some clones in this sample may be carry-over from other donors' samples. The CDR3 sequence is CASSVQQGYGYTF. CDR3 nucleotide sequence: TGTGCCAGCAGCGTCCAACAAGGCTATGGCTACACCTTC.